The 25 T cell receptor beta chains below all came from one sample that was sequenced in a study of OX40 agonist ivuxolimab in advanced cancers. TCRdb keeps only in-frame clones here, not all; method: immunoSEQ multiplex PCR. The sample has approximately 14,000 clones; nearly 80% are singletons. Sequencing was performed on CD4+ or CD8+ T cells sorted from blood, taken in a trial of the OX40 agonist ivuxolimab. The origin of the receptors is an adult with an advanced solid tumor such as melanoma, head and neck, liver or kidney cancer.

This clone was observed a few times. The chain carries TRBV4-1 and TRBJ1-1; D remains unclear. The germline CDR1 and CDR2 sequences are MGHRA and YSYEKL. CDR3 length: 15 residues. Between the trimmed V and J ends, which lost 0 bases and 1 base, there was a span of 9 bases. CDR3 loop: CASSQDWAPNTEAFF. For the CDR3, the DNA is TGCGCCAGCAGCCAAGATTGGGCCCCGAACACTGAAGCTTTCTTT.

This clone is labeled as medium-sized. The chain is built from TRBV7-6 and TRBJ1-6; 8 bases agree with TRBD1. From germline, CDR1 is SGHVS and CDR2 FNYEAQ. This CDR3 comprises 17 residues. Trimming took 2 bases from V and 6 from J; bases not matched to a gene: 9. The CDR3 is CASSLTSTGVFNSPLHF. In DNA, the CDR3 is TGTGCCAGCAGCTTAACCTCGACAGGGGTGTTTAATTCACCCCTCCACTTT. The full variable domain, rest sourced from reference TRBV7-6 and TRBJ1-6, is GAGVSQSPRYKVTKRGQDVALRCDPISGHVSLYWYRQALGQGPEFLTYFNYEAQQDKSGLPNDRFSAERPEGSISTLTIQRTEQRDSAMYRCASSLTSTGVFNSPLHFGNGTRLTVT.

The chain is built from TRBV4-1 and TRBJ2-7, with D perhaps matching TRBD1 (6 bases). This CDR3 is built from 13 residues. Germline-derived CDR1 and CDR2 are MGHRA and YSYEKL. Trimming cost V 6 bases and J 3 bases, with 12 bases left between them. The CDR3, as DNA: TGCGCCAGCAGTCGGACAGAGAGCTACGAGCAGTACTTC. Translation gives CASSRTESYEQYF.

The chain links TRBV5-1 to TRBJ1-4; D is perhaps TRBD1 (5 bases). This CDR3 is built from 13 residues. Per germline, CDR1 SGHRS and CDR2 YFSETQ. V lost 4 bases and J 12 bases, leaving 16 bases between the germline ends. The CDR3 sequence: CASSPPVLGELFF. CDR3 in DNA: TGCGCCAGCAGCCCACCGGTGCTAGGGGAACTGTTTTTT.

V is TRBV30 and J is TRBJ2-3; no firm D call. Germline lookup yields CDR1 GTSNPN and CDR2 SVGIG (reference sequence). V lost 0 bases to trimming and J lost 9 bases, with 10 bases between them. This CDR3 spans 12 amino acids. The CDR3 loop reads CAWSVDSPTQYF. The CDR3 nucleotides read TGTGCCTGGAGTGTAGACTCCCCGACGCAGTATTTT.

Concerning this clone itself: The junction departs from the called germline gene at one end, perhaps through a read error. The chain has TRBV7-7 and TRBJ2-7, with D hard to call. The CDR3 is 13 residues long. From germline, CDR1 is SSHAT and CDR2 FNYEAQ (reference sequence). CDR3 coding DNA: TGTGCTAGCAGCTTAGAAGTCGGGCGCGAGCAGTACTTC. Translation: CASSLEVGREQYF. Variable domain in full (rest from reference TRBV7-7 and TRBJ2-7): GAGVSQSPRYKVTKRGQDVTLRCDPISSHATLYWYQQALGQGPEFLTYFNYEAQPDKSGLPSDRFSAERPEGSISTLTIQRTEQRDSAMYRCASSLEVGREQYFGPGTRLTVT.

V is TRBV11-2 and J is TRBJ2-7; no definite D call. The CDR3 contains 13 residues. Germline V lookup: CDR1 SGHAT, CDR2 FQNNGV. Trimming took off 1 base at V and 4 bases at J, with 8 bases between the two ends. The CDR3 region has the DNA TGTGCCAGCAGCTTAGCTCAGGATTACGAGCAGTACTTC. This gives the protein CASSLAQDYEQYF.

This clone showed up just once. In nucleotides, the CDR3 is TGTGCCAGCAGGCCACAATCCTACGAGCAGTACTTC. This translates into CASRPQSYEQYF. The chain uses TRBV6-4 and TRBJ2-7; no clear D. CDR3 size: 12 residues. V gave up 6 bases and J gave up 1 base, with 7 bases separating them. CDR1 is MRHNA, CDR2 SNTAGT, per germline.

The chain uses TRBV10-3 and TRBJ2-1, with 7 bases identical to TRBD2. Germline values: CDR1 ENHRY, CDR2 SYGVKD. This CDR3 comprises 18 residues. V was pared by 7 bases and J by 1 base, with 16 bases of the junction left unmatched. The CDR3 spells CAITLLPLGGDSYNEQFF. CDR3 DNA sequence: TGTGCCATCACCCTCCTCCCCTTGGGGGGGGATTCCTACAATGAGCAGTTCTTC.

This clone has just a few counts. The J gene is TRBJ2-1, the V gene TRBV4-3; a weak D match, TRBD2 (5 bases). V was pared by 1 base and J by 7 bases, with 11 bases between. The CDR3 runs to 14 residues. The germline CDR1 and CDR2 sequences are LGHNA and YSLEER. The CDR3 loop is CASSQVWERNEQFF. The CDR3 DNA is TGCGCCAGCAGCCAAGTCTGGGAGAGGAATGAGCAGTTCTTC.

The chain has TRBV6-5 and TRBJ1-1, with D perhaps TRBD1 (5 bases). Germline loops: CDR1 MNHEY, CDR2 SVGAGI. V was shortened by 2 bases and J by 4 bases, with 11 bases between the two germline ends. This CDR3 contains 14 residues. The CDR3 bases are TGTGCCAGCAGTTACGGGACTGAGAGCACTGAAGCTTTCTTT. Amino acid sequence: CASSYGTESTEAFF.

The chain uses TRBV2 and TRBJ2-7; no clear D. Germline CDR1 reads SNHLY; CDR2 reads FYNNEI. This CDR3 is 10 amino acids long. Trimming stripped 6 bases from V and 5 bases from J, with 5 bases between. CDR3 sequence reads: CASRGHEQYF. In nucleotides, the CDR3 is TGTGCCAGCAGGGGCCACGAGCAGTACTTC.

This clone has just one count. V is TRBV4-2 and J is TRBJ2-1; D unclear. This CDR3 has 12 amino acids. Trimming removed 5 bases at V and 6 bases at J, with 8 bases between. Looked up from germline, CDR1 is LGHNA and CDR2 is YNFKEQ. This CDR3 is CASSDRINEQFF. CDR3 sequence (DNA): TGTGCCAGCAGCGACCGGATCAATGAGCAGTTCTTC.

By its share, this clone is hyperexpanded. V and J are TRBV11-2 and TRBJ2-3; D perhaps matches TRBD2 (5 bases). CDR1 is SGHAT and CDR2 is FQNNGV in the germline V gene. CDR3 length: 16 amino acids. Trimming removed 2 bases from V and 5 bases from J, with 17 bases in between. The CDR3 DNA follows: TGTGCCAGCAGCTTAACTGAGGGATCCCTAGGAGATACGCAGTATTTT. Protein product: CASSLTEGSLGDTQYF.

CDR3 sequence: CASSFTGYNEQFF. For the CDR3, the DNA is TGTGCCAGCAGCTTTACAGGGTACAATGAGCAGTTCTTC. The V call is TRBV5-8, the J call TRBJ2-1, with a tentative D call TRBD1 (6 bases). Trimming took off 2 bases at V and 4 bases at J, with 7 bases between the two ends. Germline V gene sequence: CDR1 SGHTS, CDR2 YDEGEE. The CDR3 sequence is 13 residues long.

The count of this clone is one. CDR3 bases: TGCGCCAGCAGCCTTACAGGGGCCACTGAAGCTTTCTTT. This translates into CASSLTGATEAFF. The chain links TRBV5-1 to TRBJ1-1; 7 positions agree with TRBD1. The CDR3 runs 13 residues. CDR1 SGHRS and CDR2 YFSETQ come from the germline V gene. V lost 4 bases, J lost 4 bases, and 4 bases stayed unmatched. Supplemented by reference TRBV5-1 and TRBJ1-1, the full variable domain reads KAGVTQTPRYLIKTRGQQVTLSCSPISGHRSVSWYQQTPGQGLQFLFEYFSETQRNKGNFPGRFSGRQFSNSRSEMNVSTLELGDSALYLCASSLTGATEAFFGQGTRLTVV.

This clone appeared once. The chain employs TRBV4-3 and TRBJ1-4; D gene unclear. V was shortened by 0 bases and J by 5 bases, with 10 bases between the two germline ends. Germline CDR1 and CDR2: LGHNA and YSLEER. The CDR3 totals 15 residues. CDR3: CASSQDAGSNEKLFF. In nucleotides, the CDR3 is TGCGCCAGCAGCCAAGATGCGGGGTCCAATGAAAAACTGTTTTTT.

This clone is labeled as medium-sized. The CDR3 protein is CASRLGQGSYEQYF. CDR3 bases: TGTGCCAGCAGGTTGGGACAGGGATCCTACGAGCAGTACTTC. The rearrangement uses TRBV6-5 and TRBJ2-7, with 9 bases aligning to TRBD1. This CDR3 region has 14 residues. Germline V CDR1 and CDR2: MNHEY, SVGAGI. V lost 6 bases, J lost 1 base, and 4 bases stayed unmatched.

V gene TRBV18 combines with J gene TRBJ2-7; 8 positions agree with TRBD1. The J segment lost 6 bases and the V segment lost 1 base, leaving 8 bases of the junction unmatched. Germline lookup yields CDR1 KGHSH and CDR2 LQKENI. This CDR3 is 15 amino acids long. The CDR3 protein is CASSPRDRSLFEQYF. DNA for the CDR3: TGTGCCAGCTCACCACGGGACAGGTCCCTCTTCGAGCAGTACTTC.

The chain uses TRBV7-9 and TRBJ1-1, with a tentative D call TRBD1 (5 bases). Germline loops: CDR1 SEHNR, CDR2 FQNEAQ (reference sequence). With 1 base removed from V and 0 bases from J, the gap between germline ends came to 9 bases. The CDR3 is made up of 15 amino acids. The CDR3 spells CASSLVGLLNTEAFF. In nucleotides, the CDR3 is TGTGCCAGCAGCTTAGTGGGACTGTTGAACACTGAAGCTTTCTTT.

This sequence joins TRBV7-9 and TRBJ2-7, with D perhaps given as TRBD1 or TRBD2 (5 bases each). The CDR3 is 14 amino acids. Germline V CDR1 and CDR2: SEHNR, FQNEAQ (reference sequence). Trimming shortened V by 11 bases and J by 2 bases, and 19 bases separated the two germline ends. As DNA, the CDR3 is TGTGCCTCCCGAGGGGCAGTCGAACCCTACGAGCAGTACTTC. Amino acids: CASRGAVEPYEQYF.

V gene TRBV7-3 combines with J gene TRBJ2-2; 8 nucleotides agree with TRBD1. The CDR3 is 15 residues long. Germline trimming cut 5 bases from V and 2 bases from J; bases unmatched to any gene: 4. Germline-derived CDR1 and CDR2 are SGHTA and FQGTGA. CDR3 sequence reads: CASSAGQGNTGELFF. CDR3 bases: TGTGCCAGCAGCGCCGGACAGGGCAACACCGGGGAGCTGTTTTTT.

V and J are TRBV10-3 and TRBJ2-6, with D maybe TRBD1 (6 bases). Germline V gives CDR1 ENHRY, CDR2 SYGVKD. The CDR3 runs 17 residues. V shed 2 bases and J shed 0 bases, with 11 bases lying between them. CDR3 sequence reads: CAISERTVASGANVLTF. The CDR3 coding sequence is TGTGCCATCAGTGAGCGGACAGTGGCCTCTGGGGCCAACGTCCTGACTTTC.

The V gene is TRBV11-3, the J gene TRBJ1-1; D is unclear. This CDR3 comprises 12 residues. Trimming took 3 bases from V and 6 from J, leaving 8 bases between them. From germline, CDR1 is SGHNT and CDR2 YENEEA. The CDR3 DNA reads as TGTGCCAGCAGCTTGGCGAGCCCTGAAGCTTTCTTT. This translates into CASSLASPEAFF.

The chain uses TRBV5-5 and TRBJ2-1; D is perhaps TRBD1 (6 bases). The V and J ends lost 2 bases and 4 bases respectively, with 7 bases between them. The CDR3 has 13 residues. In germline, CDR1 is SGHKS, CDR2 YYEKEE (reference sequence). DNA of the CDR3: TGTGCCAGCAGCTTTACAGGGTACAATGAGCAGTTCTTC. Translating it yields CASSFTGYNEQFF. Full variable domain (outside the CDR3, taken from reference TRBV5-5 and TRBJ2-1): DAGVTQSPTHLIKTRGQQVTLRCSPISGHKSVSWYQQVLGQGPQFIFQYYEKEERGRGNFPDRFSARQFPNYSSELNVNALLLGDSALYLCASSFTGYNEQFFGPGTRLTVL.